One T cell receptor (beta chain) is described in this entry. This sample is part of a study of CD8 T cells in Susac syndrome. The authors reverse transcribed roughly 0.5 to 1 ug RNA with random hexamers. MiXCR, run by TCRdb on the immunoSEQ multiplex PCR reads, gives a single entry per CDR3 protein. The sample shows about 200,000 distinct CDR3 sequences, 90% to 95% of them seen only once. Germline V gene sequence: CDR1 LGHDT, CDR2 YNNKEL (reference sequence). V lost 4 bases, J lost 5 bases, and 4 bases stayed unmatched. This CDR3 spans 14 amino acids. Purification of the CD8+ and CD4+ T cells relied on negative isolation, and TEMRA cells underwent FACS enrichment.

This chain uses TRBV3-1 with TRBJ1-2; the match to TRBD1 covers 10 bases. The TCR comes from a human donor with multiple sclerosis. Sequencing was carried out using CD4+ T cells from PBMCs. The CDR3 here is CASSLGQGGYGYTF. CDR3 coding DNA: TGTGCCAGCAGCCTTGGACAGGGGGGATATGGCTACACCTTC. The full variable domain, its missing parts supplied by reference TRBV3-1 and TRBJ1-2, is DTAVSQTPKYLVTQMGNDKSIKCEQNLGHDTMYWYKQDSKKFLKIMFSYNNKELIINETVPNRFSPKSPDKAHLNLHINSLELGDSAVYFCASSLGQGGYGYTFGSGTRLTVV.